The rows below give T cell receptor beta chains drawn from one sample of a study of blood T cell repertoires in COVID-19. Clones were sequenced by immunoSEQ multiplex PCR, and TCRdb holds only the in-frame ones, with some missing. Altogether roughly 42,000 clones are present, about 85% being singletons, with the ten largest covering less than 15%. The sample comprised peripheral blood. Receptor source: a human donor in a cohort sampled during active COVID-19. The CDR3 runs from the conserved cysteine through the conserved F or W. D genes are given only for firm matches. Size tells how often a clone was seen (once, few, many) or the class of an expanded clone, and some rows leave it out.

>NA|TRBD2|TRBV11-2|TRBJ2-5
TGTGCCAGCAGCTCTTTCGGGAGGGGGGGCCATGGGACCCAGTACTTC
CASSSFGRGGHGTQYF
>NA|NA|TRBV5-4|TRBJ1-1
TGTGCCAGCAGCTTGATTGACAGAGCCACTGAAGCTTTCTTT
CASSLIDRATEAFF
>NA|NA|TRBV9|TRBJ1-1
TGTGCCAGCACCAGGGGAGGGGTTGGGACTGAAGCTTTCTTT
CASTRGGVGTEAFF
>NA|TRBD2|TRBV24-1|TRBJ2-1
TGTGCCACCAGTGATTTCGTAGCGGGGGGTTACAATGAGCAGTTCTTC
CATSDFVAGGYNEQFF
>NA|TRBD1|TRBV5-1|TRBJ2-7
TGCGCCAGCAGCTTGATTGGTGGACAGGCCAACCAAATCGCGTACTTC
CASSLIGGQANQIAYF
>NA|TRBD1|TRBV3-1/TRBV3-2|TRBJ2-7
TGTGCCAGCAGCCAGGACAGGGGGCGGTCCTACGAGCAGTACTTC
CASSQDRGRSYEQYF
>few|TRBD2|TRBV5-5|TRBJ2-5
TGTGCCAGCACCCTGGGGGAGCGGGGGGGAAAAGGAGAGACCCAGTACTTC
CASTLGERGGKGETQYF
>NA|TRBD1|TRBV6-6|TRBJ1-1
TGTGCCAGCAGTTACCCCCGGACAGGGGTGAACACTGAAGCTTTCTTT
CASSYPRTGVNTEAFF
>NA|NA|TRBV10-3|TRBJ1-2
TGTGCCATCAGTGAGACAGATGGCTACACCTTC
CAISETDGYTF
>NA|TRBD2|TRBV3-1/TRBV3-2|TRBJ2-5
TGTGCCAGCAGCCCGCTAGCGGGGGTCCAAGAGACCCAGTACTTC
CASSPLAGVQETQYF
>NA|TRBD2|TRBV11-3|TRBJ2-5
TGTGCCAGCAGCCAAGGACTAGCGGGGGGGCAAGAGACCCAGTACTTC
CASSQGLAGGQETQYF
>NA|NA|TRBV10-2|TRBJ2-5
TGCGCCACCCTCCAAGAGACCCAGTACTTC
CATLQETQYF
>NA|NA|TRBV5-1|TRBJ2-6
TGCGCCAGCAGCTTGGGGGGCGCTGGGGCCAACGTCCTGACTTTC
CASSLGGAGANVLTF
>NA|TRBD1|TRBV14|TRBJ2-1
TGTGCCAGCAGCCACCTGACAGGGGTTGGTGAGCAGTTCTTC
CASSHLTGVGEQFF
>NA|TRBD1|TRBV4-1|TRBJ2-7
TGCGCCAGCAGCCAAGAAGGGGGCCTAACCTACGAGCAGTACTTC
CASSQEGGLTYEQYF
>NA|TRBD1|TRBV4-1|TRBJ2-4
TGCGCCAGCAGCCACCCGACAGGGCGTTTAGCCAAAAACATTCAGTACTTC
CASSHPTGRLAKNIQYF
>NA|TRBD1|TRBV5-4|TRBJ2-3
TGTGCCAGCAGCTTGTATCTCGGGACAGGGGCTAGCACAGATACGCAGTATTTT
CASSLYLGTGASTDTQYF
>NA|NA|TRBV9|TRBJ2-7
TGTGCCAGCAGCGTAGGGGACACCTCCCTCGAGCAGTACTTC
CASSVGDTSLEQYF
>NA|NA|TRBV2|TRBJ1-4
TGTGCCAGCAGTGGGTCCCTGGGGCCTCTAGGGGAAAAACTGTTTTTT
CASSGSLGPLGEKLFF
>few|NA|TRBV10-2|TRBJ2-1
TGCGCCTCACGGGGGGCGGGCCCCTACAATGAGCAGTTCTTC
CASRGAGPYNEQFF
>NA|NA|TRBV6-5|TRBJ2-7
TGTGCCAGCAGTTACTGGCAGGGCCACGAGCAGTACTTC
CASSYWQGHEQYF
>NA|NA|TRBV27|TRBJ1-6
TGTGCCAGCAGCGATAGAGGGGAGGAGGGTTCACCCCTCCACTTT
CASSDRGEEGSPLHF
>NA|NA|TRBV2|TRBJ1-3
TGTGCCAGCGGTCAGCCCGGAGCTGGAAACACCATATATTTT
CASGQPGAGNTIYF
>NA|TRBD1|TRBV12-5|TRBJ2-2
TGTGCTAGTGGTTTGGTACTGACAGGGGCGGTCGGGGAGCTGTTTTTT
CASGLVLTGAVGELFF
>NA|NA|TRBV7-2|TRBJ2-1
TGTGCCAGCAGCTTAATGAGGAAAGCCTACAATGAGCAGTTCTTC
CASSLMRKAYNEQFF
>NA|NA|TRBV6-2/TRBV6-3|TRBJ2-2
TGTGCCAGCAGTTACGGGCAGGCGAACACCGGGGAGCTGTTTTTT
CASSYGQANTGELFF
>once|TRBD2|TRBV28|TRBJ2-5
TGTGCCAGCAGTCCTGGACTAGCGGGGGTCGAGACCCAGTACTTC
CASSPGLAGVETQYF
>NA|NA|TRBV6-2/TRBV6-3|TRBJ2-1
TGTGCCAGCAGTAGGGAGGATGAGCAGTTCTTC
CASSREDEQFF
>NA|NA|TRBV7-9|TRBJ1-6
TGTGCCAGCAAGCTTGGCTCCTATAATTCACCCCTCCACTTT
CASKLGSYNSPLHF
>NA|TRBD2|TRBV7-8|TRBJ2-3
TGTGCCAGCAGCCCTCACGCGGGGGGGACAGATACGCAGTATTTT
CASSPHAGGTDTQYF
>NA|NA|TRBV3-1/TRBV3-2|TRBJ2-3
TGTGCCAGCAGCCACAGCCGTTATACGGGTACGGGTGCCGGCGCAGATACGCAGTATTTT
CASSHSRYTGTGAGADTQYF
>NA|NA|TRBV7-2|TRBJ1-5
TGTGCCAGCAGCTTAGTCGGGGGGGGCAGTGGCAATCAGCCCCAGCATTTT
CASSLVGGGSGNQPQHF
>NA|NA|TRBV2|TRBJ2-5
TGTGCCAGCAGTGGTATGGGCAGGACTGAGGCCCAGTACTTC
CASSGMGRTEAQYF
>NA|NA|TRBV5-8|TRBJ1-1
TGTGCCAGCAGCCCAATTCCGGGAGGGACTGAAGCTTTCTTT
CASSPIPGGTEAFF
>NA|NA|TRBV7-9|TRBJ2-5
TGTGCCAGCAGCTTATGGGCAGCTTACGAGACCCAGTACTTC
CASSLWAAYETQYF
>NA|NA|TRBV5-1|TRBJ1-4
TGCGCCAGCAGCCGGGAGGTTAGGACTAATGAAAAACTGTTTTTT
CASSREVRTNEKLFF
>NA|NA|TRBV28|TRBJ1-2
TGTGCCAGCAGTTTATCACGTCGGAGGGCCAGCCTAGAAGGCTACACCTTC
CASSLSRRRASLEGYTF
>NA|NA|TRBV27|TRBJ2-3
TGTGCCAGCGGCGGTAGTCCGGGCACAGATACGCAGTATTTT
CASGGSPGTDTQYF
>NA|TRBD2|TRBV4-2|TRBJ2-1
TGTGCCAGCAGCCAAATGACTAGCGGGGTTTACAATGAGCAGTTCTTC
CASSQMTSGVYNEQFF
>NA|NA|TRBV10-3|TRBJ1-6
TGTGCCATCACCGGGGAGGGGAATTCACCCCTCCACTTT
CAITGEGNSPLHF
>NA|TRBD1|TRBV6-4|TRBJ1-4
TGTGCCAGCAGAATTTCAAGGACAGGGGAGGGTGAAAAACTGTTTTTT
CASRISRTGEGEKLFF
>NA|NA|TRBV19|TRBJ2-7
TGTGCCAGTAGTATAGGGCTTTACCCCTACGAGCAGTACTTC
CASSIGLYPYEQYF
>NA|NA|TRBV19|TRBJ1-5
TGTGCCAGTAGTATAGGACGGGACACCCAAAGGCAGCCCCAGCATTTT
CASSIGRDTQRQPQHF
>NA|TRBD1|TRBV5-5|TRBJ1-1
TGTGCCAGCAGCTCCCACAGGGGGGTGAACACTGAAGCTTTCTTT
CASSSHRGVNTEAFF
>NA|TRBD1|TRBV5-4|TRBJ1-2
TGTGCCAGCAGCCGACGACAGGGCCGGTATGGCTACACCTTC
CASSRRQGRYGYTF
>once|NA|TRBV27|TRBJ1-1
TGTGCCAGCAGTTTATCGGGAGGCTTCAGGATGAACACTGAAGCTTTCTTT
CASSLSGGFRMNTEAFF
>NA|NA|TRBV5-1|TRBJ2-5
TGCGCCAGCAGCTTCCAACCTGGGGGCCAGGGAGAGACCCAGTACTTC
CASSFQPGGQGETQYF
>NA|NA|TRBV6-1|TRBJ1-4
TGTGCCAGCAGTGTAGAAGTCGGGGCAACTAATGAAAAACTGTTTTTT
CASSVEVGATNEKLFF
>NA|NA|TRBV19|TRBJ2-5
TGTGCCAGTTCCCCGTTCCGGGTCGGGGGCCAAGAGACCCAGTACTTC
CASSPFRVGGQETQYF